This TCR beta chain was sequenced for a study of sequential checkpoint blockade in melanoma. About the study: Arm A got nivolumab then ipilimumab; arm B the reverse, 1:1. Both treatment sequences were followed by maintenance nivolumab.

This CDR3 comprises 15 residues. The ends were cut back, 9 bases at V and 5 bases at J, with 19 bases in the middle. The germline gives CDR1 LNHDA, CDR2 SQIVND (reference sequence). Treatment: randomized to nivolumab then ipilimumab (arm A) or the reverse (arm B). Patients had received no earlier DNA-damaging chemotherapy. Sorted cells were live CD3+CD8+, lacking CD19 and CD56, from PBMCs. TCRdb's table, derived via immunoSEQ multiplex PCR, lists solely in-frame clones and lacks some. The sample records more than 10,000 clones, almost 80% being singletons. The gene calls are TRBV19 and TRBJ2-2; D is perhaps TRBD2 (5 bases). The starting material was CD8+ T cells sorted from blood (inferred from file names), obtained from a patient given nivolumab and ipilimumab in sequence. The TCR comes from a human donor with melanoma. In DNA, the CDR3 is TGTGCCAGCTTACTTACGGGGATCGGAACCGGGGAGCTGTTTTTT. Protein: CASLLTGIGTGELFF.